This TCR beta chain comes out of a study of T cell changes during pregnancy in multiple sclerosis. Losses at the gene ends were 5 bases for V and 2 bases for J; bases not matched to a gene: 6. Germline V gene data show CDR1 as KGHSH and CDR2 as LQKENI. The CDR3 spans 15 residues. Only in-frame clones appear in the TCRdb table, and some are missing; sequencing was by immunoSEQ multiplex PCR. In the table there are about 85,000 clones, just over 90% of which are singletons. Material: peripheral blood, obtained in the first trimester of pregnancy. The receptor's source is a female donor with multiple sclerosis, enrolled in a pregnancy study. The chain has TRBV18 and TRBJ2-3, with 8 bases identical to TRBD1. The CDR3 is CASSRDRLDTDTQYF. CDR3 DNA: TGTGCCAGCTCAAGGGACAGGTTGGACACAGATACGCAGTATTTT.